A selection of T cell receptor beta chains follows, all from one sample in a study of CD8 T cells in ankylosing spondylitis. Via MiXCR, TCRdb re-called the 5' RACE reads, giving one row per CDR3 protein. This sample has 200,000 to 250,000 distinct CDR3 sequences; about 6.7% occur once, and the top ten carry approximately 15%. Sequenced input: blood, either unsorted or a sorted T cell fraction (not recorded which). The source of these receptors is a male donor with ankylosing spondylitis. The CDR3 runs from the conserved cysteine through the conserved F or W. Each record gives: clone size, J gene, V gene, D gene, CDR3 protein, CDR3 DNA. A D gene is named only where the DNA matches it firmly. Clone size is given for some rows only: seen once, a few or many times, or a class if the clone is expanded.

>many|TRBJ1-5|TRBV6-1|.
CASSAYREKDQPQHF
TGTGCCAGCAGTGCGTACAGGGAGAAGGATCAGCCCCAGCATTTT
>many|TRBJ2-7|TRBV20-1|TRBD2
CSAPDSRLAGVSHEQYF
TGCAGTGCCCCTGACAGTCGACTAGCGGGGGTCAGCCACGAGCAGTACTTC
>many|TRBJ2-1|TRBV5-5|.
CASSLGARVGEQFF
TGTGCCAGCAGCTTGGGGGCGAGGGTCGGTGAGCAGTTCTTC
>few|TRBJ1-4|TRBV4-2|.
CASSQDDTPNEKLFF
TGTGCCAGCAGCCAAGATGACACACCTAATGAAAAACTGTTTTTT
>many|TRBJ1-5|TRBV12-3/TRBV12-4|TRBD1
CASSDTGALNQPQHF
TGTGCCAGCAGTGATACAGGGGCCCTCAATCAGCCCCAGCATTTT
>.|TRBJ2-6|TRBV6-1|.
CASSPVSGANVLTF
TGTGCCAGCAGTCCCGTATCTGGGGCCAACGTCCTGACTTTC
>many|TRBJ2-7|TRBV2|.
CASRPHSSYEQYF
TGTGCCAGCAGGCCGCACAGCTCCTACGAGCAGTACTTC
>many|TRBJ2-7|TRBV9|TRBD2
CASSPGGSYEQYF
TGTGCCAGCAGCCCCGGGGGGTCCTACGAGCAGTACTTC
>many|TRBJ2-5|TRBV12-3/TRBV12-4|TRBD2
CASSLRTSGQETQYF
TGTGCCAGCAGTCTCCGGACTAGCGGACAAGAGACCCAGTACTTC
>many|TRBJ2-1|TRBV2|TRBD2
CASRDVAGYNNEQFF
TGTGCCAGCAGGGACGTAGCGGGGTACAACAATGAGCAGTTCTTC
>.|TRBJ1-1|TRBV27|.
CASSFGAGINTEAFF
TGTGCCAGCAGTTTCGGCGCGGGGATTAACACTGAAGCTTTCTTT
>many|TRBJ1-1|TRBV20-1|TRBD1
CSARYRGAQEAFF
TGCAGTGCTAGGTACAGGGGAGCCCAGGAAGCTTTCTTT
>few|TRBJ1-1|TRBV7-9|.
CASSFSPEAFF
TGTGCCAGCAGCTTTTCGCCTGAAGCTTTCTTT
>few|TRBJ2-1|TRBV28|.
CASSLRRFNEQFF
TGTGCCAGCAGTTTACGTCGCTTCAATGAGCAGTTCTTC
>many|TRBJ1-1|TRBV20-1|.
CSATSTVVGGGDTEAFF
TGCAGTGCCACCTCTACCGTCGTGGGTGGAGGGGACACTGAAGCTTTCTTT
>many|TRBJ2-1|TRBV27|TRBD2
CASSPQLADNEQFF
TGTGCCAGCAGTCCCCAACTAGCGGACAATGAGCAGTTCTTC
>few|TRBJ2-1|TRBV5-1|.
CASSLARAGSSYNEQFF
TGCGCCAGCAGCTTGGCCAGGGCGGGATCGTCCTACAATGAGCAGTTCTTC
>few|TRBJ2-3|TRBV18|.
CASSPMAPGYADTQYF
TGTGCCAGCTCACCCATGGCACCCGGATATGCAGATACGCAGTATTTT
>many|TRBJ2-5|TRBV20-1|TRBD2
CSARGQASGGMETQYF
TGCAGTGCTAGAGGTCAGGCTAGCGGGGGGATGGAGACCCAGTACTTC
>few|TRBJ2-7|TRBV7-9|.
CASSLVAGHSSEQYF
TGTGCCAGCAGCTTAGTAGCAGGGCATTCTTCCGAGCAGTACTTC
>many|TRBJ1-5|TRBV25-1|TRBD1
CASTGDRGQPQHF
TGTGCCAGCACTGGAGACAGGGGGCAGCCCCAGCATTTT
>.|TRBJ2-1|TRBV6-2/TRBV6-3|.
CASSYSSRGGYNEQFF
TGTGCCAGCAGTTACTCCTCTAGGGGGGGATACAATGAGCAGTTCTTC
>few|TRBJ2-1|TRBV27|TRBD2
CASSHRTSGSDEQFF
TGTGCCAGCAGTCACCGGACTAGCGGGAGCGATGAGCAGTTCTTC
>many|TRBJ1-6|TRBV27|.
CASSFGTGINSPLHF
TGTGCCAGCAGTTTCGGGACGGGAATTAATTCACCCCTCCACTTT
>.|TRBJ1-6|TRBV30|.
CAWSEVQGDSPLHF
TGTGCCTGGAGTGAGGTACAGGGTGATTCACCCCTCCACTTT
>many|TRBJ2-2|TRBV10-3|TRBD2
CAISGTSGMAGELFF
TGTGCCATCAGTGGGACTAGCGGAATGGCCGGGGAGCTGTTTTTT
>many|TRBJ2-7|TRBV5-4|.
CASSLGNRASEQYF
TGTGCCAGCAGCTTGGGAAACAGGGCCAGCGAGCAGTACTTC
>many|TRBJ1-1|TRBV20-1|.
CSASPGTGVNTEAFF
TGCAGTGCTAGCCCGGGGACGGGAGTGAACACTGAAGCTTTCTTT